This T cell receptor beta chain was retrieved from a study of shared clonotypes between healthy human individuals (dated by TCRdb to the early 2020s). Some background on the complete study: Two women and three men aged 18 to 49 years were included in the cohort. For each donor, three plates each were used for CD4 naive and CD4 memory, two plates were used for CD8 naive, and one plate was used for CD8 memory. Blood TCR repertoires of five healthy adults were deeply sequenced to estimate repertoire size and the extent of clonotype sharing between individuals. To increase sequencing depth and limit assay-specific biases, TCR repertoire library preparation and sequencing were carried out by different laboratories using diverse techniques. Each donor's leukapheresis produced roughly between roughly 0.85 and 9.5 billion PBMCs.

TCR CDR3 regions were amplified from genomic DNA by multiplex PCR using the deep immunoSEQ assay. Genomic DNA extracted from each cell subset was distributed evenly over all wells of several immunoSEQ 96-well plates, and each plate served as one replicate. For sorted subsets, each replicate PCR was loaded with roughly 190 ng genomic DNA, equivalent to about 30,000 T cell genomes. Purified libraries were measured with a Qubit 3.0 fluorometer, size-checked on a Bioanalyzer 2100, and measured again with the KAPA Library Quantification kit. Every immunoSEQ 96-well plate was sequenced on a separate single-read 150-cycle Illumina NextSeq 550 flow cell. The published analysis was carried out like this. Because only junctional sequences without quality scores were contained in the immunoSEQ output, filtering matching that applied to full-length reads could not be performed. To assign V/J genes and CDR3, sequences were annotated against IMGT germline references using PyIR, a Python wrapper for IgBLAST v1.9. Reads with weak V/J assignments (E-value above 1e-6), missing CDR3, stop codons, out-of-frame junctions, or ambiguous translated residues were removed. V3J clonotypes were defined as sequences sharing an identical inferred V gene, J gene, and CDR3 amino acid sequence. The percentage overlap between two repertoires was calculated by dividing the number of shared unique clonotypes by the size of the smaller repertoire. Richness of each repertoire was evaluated using RTK rarefaction, the Chao1 estimator, and Recon v2.1 estimates of unobserved clonotypes. For all TCRbeta clonotypes obtained by the gDNA method from several donors, generation probabilities were computed with OLGA. In its TCRdb copy, this immuneACCESS table keeps in-frame sequences only and misses some clones. Where compared with another copy, unresolved V genes explain less than half of these, and the others have no known cause. D and trimming were read from the DNA, whereas the V and J calls and clone size are those reported in that table. Across this sample there are 2 million to 3 million clones, with 90% to 95% seen only once. Around 0.15% of the sample comes from the top ten.

Study-wide findings and limitations: Compared with non-shared clonotypes, the clonotypes found in all four sorted-subset donors had higher generation probabilities. Incomplete sequencing was indicated by rarefaction of sorted-subset datasets, despite the large sequencing depth. Based on pairwise subsampling, the degree of clonotype sharing among donors was expected to be affected by sequencing depth. When a few donors were compared, the shared fraction of clonotypes was 5% to 6.5% for naive CD4, approximately 3.3% for naive CD8, more than 2% for memory CD4, and around 0.4% for memory CD8. Because the study included only a small number of donors, the genetic and exposure-history diversity represented was limited. Sampling was restricted to blood, and TCR repertoires in tissues likely differ from the TCR repertoires found in blood. Larger estimated clonotype richness was generally found for naive subsets than for memory subsets.

The donors were healthy, HIV-negative adults with no recently reported acute infections or vaccinations. Every donor was a Caucasian adult living in Nashville, Tennessee, USA. CD4+ T cells were enriched by magnetic negative selection; naive cells were then positively selected on CD45RA, and the negative fraction formed the memory subset. Blood was obtained by leukapheresis, after which PBMCs were separated by Ficoll-Histopaque density gradient centrifugation and cryopreserved in liquid nitrogen vapor phase. Analytical flow cytometry was used to check the purity and quantity of each magnetically sorted T cell population. Genomic DNA was isolated from each sorted fraction and quantified by UV absorbance on a Nanodrop 2000c. Between the V and J ends, shortened by 5 bases and 11 bases respectively, the junction contains 10 bases. Spanning cysteine to phenylalanine, the CDR3 consists of 12 amino acids. The read is trimmed to its CDR3 DNA, 36 bases read in frame from base 1. The germline V gene specifies MNHEY as CDR1 and SVGAGI as CDR2.

Points on this clone: Its antigen is currently not known. The sample holds no much larger clone one base away, and base qualities are not on file.

Recombination joined TRBV6-5 with TRBJ1-6, with an unclear D gene assignment. The sample taken for sequencing was naive CD4+ T cells sorted from blood. The cell subset or site label on this specimen signifies: CD45RA+ positively selected. This TCR was recovered from a man aged 18 to 29 in good health. CDR3 protein: CASSTPGAPLHF. The bases are TGTGCCAGCAGTACCCCTGGGGCACCCCTCCACTTT.